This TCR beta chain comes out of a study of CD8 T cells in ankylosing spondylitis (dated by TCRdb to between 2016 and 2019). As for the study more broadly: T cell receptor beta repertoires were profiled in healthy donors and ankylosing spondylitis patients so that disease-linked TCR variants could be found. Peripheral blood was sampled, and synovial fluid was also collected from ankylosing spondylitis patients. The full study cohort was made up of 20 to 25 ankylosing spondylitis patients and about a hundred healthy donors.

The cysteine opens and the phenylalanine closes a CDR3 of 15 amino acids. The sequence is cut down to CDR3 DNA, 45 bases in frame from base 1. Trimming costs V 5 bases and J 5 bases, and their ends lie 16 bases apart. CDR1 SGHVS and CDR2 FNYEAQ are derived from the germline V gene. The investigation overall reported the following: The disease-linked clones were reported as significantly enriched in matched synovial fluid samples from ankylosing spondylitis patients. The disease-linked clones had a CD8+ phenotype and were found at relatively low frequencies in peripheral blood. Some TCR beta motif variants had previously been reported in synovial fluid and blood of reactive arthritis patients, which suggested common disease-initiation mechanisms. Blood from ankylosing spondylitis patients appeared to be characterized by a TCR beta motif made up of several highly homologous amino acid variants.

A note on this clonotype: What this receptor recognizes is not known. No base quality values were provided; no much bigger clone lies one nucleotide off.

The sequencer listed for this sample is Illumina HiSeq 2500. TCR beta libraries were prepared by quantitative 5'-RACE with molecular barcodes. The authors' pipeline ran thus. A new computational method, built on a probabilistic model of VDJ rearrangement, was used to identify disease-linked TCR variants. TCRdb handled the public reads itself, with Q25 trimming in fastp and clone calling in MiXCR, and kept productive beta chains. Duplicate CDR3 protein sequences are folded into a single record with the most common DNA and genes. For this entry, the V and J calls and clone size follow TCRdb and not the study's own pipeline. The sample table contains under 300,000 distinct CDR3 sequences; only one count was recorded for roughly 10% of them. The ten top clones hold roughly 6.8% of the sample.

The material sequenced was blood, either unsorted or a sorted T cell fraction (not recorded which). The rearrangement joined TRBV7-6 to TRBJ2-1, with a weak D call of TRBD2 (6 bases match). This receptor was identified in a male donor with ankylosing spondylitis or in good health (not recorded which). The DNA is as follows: TGTGCCAGCAGCCCGGGACTTTTTCCCGACAATGAGCAGTTCTTC. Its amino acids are CASSPGLFPDNEQFF.